One sample yielded the 22 T cell receptor beta chains listed below, sequenced in a study of T cell responses to AZD1222 COVID-19 vaccine. Clones were read by immunoSEQ multiplex PCR, and TCRdb kept only the in-frame ones, dropping some. Here the sample spans approximately 120,000 clones, approximately 90% being singletons. The material was peripheral blood, obtained on day 0 of MenACWY control vaccination. Source of these receptors: an adult in good health.

The chain has TRBV7-8 and TRBJ2-7, with D hard to call. Per germline, CDR1 SGHVS and CDR2 FQNEAQ. The CDR3 is 12 amino acids. V shed 10 bases and J shed 3 bases, with 13 bases lying between them. DNA for the CDR3: TGTGCCACCAGTCTAACCTACTACGAGCAGTACTTC. Translation: CATSLTYYEQYF.

The rearrangement uses TRBV7-9 and TRBJ2-2, with a weak D call TRBD1 (6 bases). The CDR3 runs 15 residues. The V gene's germline CDR1 is SEHNR and CDR2 FQNEAQ (reference sequence). The V end was cut by 2 bases, the J end by 4 bases, with 11 bases between. The CDR3 reads CASSLRGHLTGELFF. The CDR3 bases are TGTGCCAGCAGCTTAAGGGGACATCTCACCGGGGAGCTGTTTTTT.

This clone is a singleton in its sample. V gene TRBV6-5 combines with J gene TRBJ1-5; D call uncertain. Germline-derived CDR1 and CDR2 are MNHEY and SVGAGI. CDR3 length: 13 residues. V was cut by 6 bases and J by 0 bases, with 6 bases left in between. In DNA, the CDR3 is TGTGCCAGCAGCGACCGTAGCAATCAGCCCCAGCATTTT. Translated, it gives CASSDRSNQPQHF.

This chain links TRBV6-5 with TRBJ2-2; maybe TRBD2 (6 bases). CDR1 is MNHEY and CDR2 is SVGAGI in the germline V gene. V lost 1 base, J lost 4 bases, and 10 bases lay in between. The CDR3 has 15 residues. CDR3 protein: CASSYWAGSTGELFF. The CDR3 nucleotides are TGTGCCAGCAGTTACTGGGCGGGATCCACCGGGGAGCTGTTTTTT.

Comments on this clone: Because the CDR3's place on the DNA is in doubt, the DNA is left out and the CDR3 is given as listed by TCRdb. The V and J genes are TRBV12-2 and TRBJ2-7; TRBD2, as called in the table, went unchecked against the DNA. TRBV12-2 is reported as a pseudogene. The CDR3 has 16 amino acids, counting both end residues. This CDR3 reads CASRLVGSGIVYEQYF.

This sequence joins TRBV5-1 and TRBJ2-1, with D possibly matching TRBD2 (6 bases). Germline assignment: CDR1 SGHRS and CDR2 YFSETQ. V lost 0 bases and J lost 8, with 18 bases in between. The CDR3 contains 16 residues. CDR3 DNA: TGCGCCAGCAGCTTGGGTAGCGGCCTGGTCTTAGATGAGCAGTTCTTC. Protein sequence: CASSLGSGLVLDEQFF.

The rearrangement links TRBV3-1 (or the pseudogene TRBV3-2) to TRBJ2-7, with D uncertain. Germline values: CDR1 LGHDT, CDR2 YNNKEL (reference sequence). Trimming stripped 4 bases from V and 3 bases from J, with 13 bases between. The CDR3 covers 14 residues. The CDR3 region is CASSRDDVGYEQYF. The DNA of the CDR3 is TGTGCCAGCAGCCGAGACGATGTGGGCTACGAGCAGTACTTC.

The chain recombines TRBV6-1 with TRBJ2-1; possibly TRBD1 or TRBD2 for D (6 bases each). With 3 bases removed from V and 6 bases from J, the gap between germline ends came to 12 bases. The CDR3 has 14 amino acids. Germline-derived CDR1 and CDR2 are MNHNS and SASEGT. In DNA form, the CDR3 reads TGTGCCAGCAGTGATGGGGGGCTCACCAATGAGCAGTTCTTC. Translated: CASSDGGLTNEQFF.

The CDR3 region has the DNA TGTGCCAGCAGCTCGACAGGGGTCAGTGAGCAGTTCTTC. This codes for CASSSTGVSEQFF. The chain recombines TRBV3-1 (or the pseudogene TRBV3-2) with TRBJ2-1, with 8 bases fitting TRBD1. Unmatched junction bases numbered 6, after V lost 5 bases and J lost 9 bases. The germline CDR1 and CDR2 sequences are LGHDT and YNNKEL (reference sequence). The CDR3 is 13 amino acids.

The CDR3 DNA follows: TGTGCCAGTAGTAGGCTGGAAGGCGGCAATGAGCAGTTCTTC. This gives the protein CASSRLEGGNEQFF. This chain joins TRBV19 and TRBJ2-1; D is unresolved. Germline values: CDR1 LNHDA, CDR2 SQIVND (reference sequence). Trimming stripped 4 bases from V and 6 bases from J, with 13 bases between. The CDR3 loop spans 14 amino acids.

For the CDR3, the DNA is TGTGCCACCAGTGATGCATGGGCTCAGCCCCAGCATTTT. Translated, it gives CATSDAWAQPQHF. This chain links TRBV24-1 with TRBJ1-5; D call uncertain. Trimming stripped 3 bases from V and 6 bases from J, with 8 bases between. CDR1 is KGHDR, CDR2 SFDVKD, per germline. The CDR3 totals 13 residues.

The chain is built from TRBV11-2 and TRBJ2-2; no firm D call. From germline, CDR1 is SGHAT and CDR2 FQNNGV. The CDR3 is 15 residues long. Trimming stripped 2 bases from V and 3 bases from J, with 10 bases between. As DNA, the CDR3 is TGTGCCAGCAGCTTAATGGGCGGAGACACCGGGGAGCTGTTTTTT. The encoded protein is CASSLMGGDTGELFF.

V usage is TRBV5-5 and J usage is TRBJ1-1; D possibly corresponds to TRBD1 (5 bases). V was clipped by 2 bases and J by 5 bases, with 7 bases between them. This CDR3 has 12 amino acids. CDR1 is SGHKS, CDR2 YYEKEE, per germline (reference sequence). The chain's CDR3 is CASSLGVTEAFF. For the CDR3, the DNA is TGTGCCAGCAGCTTAGGGGTAACTGAAGCTTTCTTT.

This clone was counted a few times. It is unclear where the CDR3 begins or ends on the DNA, so no DNA is shown, and the CDR3 is as TCRdb lists it. The V call is TRBV1, the J call TRBJ2-1; the table assigns TRBD2, which was not confirmed against the DNA. TRBV1 represents a pseudogene. Both ends counted, the CDR3 spans 18 residues. CDR3 in amino acids: CTSSSFRVAGGSYNEQFF.

The gene calls are TRBV4-1 and TRBJ2-1; D might be TRBD2 (5 bases). The V gene lost 4 bases and the J gene lost 4 bases, with 14 bases spanning the gap. Germline CDR1 reads MGHRA; CDR2 reads YSYEKL. This CDR3 region has 15 residues. CDR3 amino acids: CASSREGEEYNEQFF. The DNA for the CDR3 is TGCGCCAGCAGCCGTGAGGGAGAGGAGTACAATGAGCAGTTCTTC.

This clone has only a few counts. This chain joins TRBV27 and TRBJ1-1; TRBD1 aligns across 10 bases. Trimming at V came to 5 bases and at J to 1 base, leaving 4 bases not matched to a gene. This CDR3 has 15 amino acids. Germline assignment: CDR1 MNHEY and CDR2 SMNVEV (reference sequence). As DNA, the CDR3 is TGTGCCAGCAGTCCGACAGGGGGCAGGAACACTGAAGCTTTCTTT. The encoded protein is CASSPTGGRNTEAFF.

The chain has TRBV4-3 and TRBJ2-3, with 8 bases that match TRBD2. Unmatched junction bases numbered 10, after V lost 4 bases and J lost 4 bases. Per the germline V gene, CDR1 is LGHNA and CDR2 is YSLEER. The CDR3 loop spans 16 amino acids. CDR3 amino acids: CASSPNRGGLSDTQYF. In DNA, the CDR3 is TGCGCCAGCAGCCCGAACCGGGGGGGACTGTCAGATACGCAGTATTTT.

This clone has more than one count but fewer than ten. This chain joins TRBV29-1 and TRBJ2-5; no reliable D call. This CDR3 comprises 8 residues. Germline CDR1 and CDR2: SQVTM and ANQGSEA. The CDR3 bases are TGCAGGAGAGAGACCCAGTACTTC. Amino acids: CRRETQYF.

The CDR3 region has the DNA TGTGCCAGCAGGTTGCAAGCGGGATCCTCCTACGAGCAGTACTTC. Translated, it gives CASRLQAGSSYEQYF. The chain is built from TRBV7-2 and TRBJ2-7; 7 nucleotides line up with TRBD2. This CDR3 is 15 amino acids long. The germline V gene has CDR1 SGHTA and CDR2 FQGNSA. Losses at the gene ends were 6 bases for V and 0 bases for J; bases not matched to a gene: 8.

The rearrangement joins TRBV4-2 to TRBJ2-1; the D gene is possibly TRBD2 (6 bases). Deletions cut 4 bases from V and 10 bases from J, with 14 bases between. The CDR3 has 13 amino acids. Germline V lookup: CDR1 LGHNA, CDR2 YNFKEQ. The CDR3 here is CASSRTTRGEQFF. The CDR3 coding sequence is TGTGCCAGCAGCCGGACTACCCGAGGGGAGCAGTTCTTC.

The chain joins TRBV5-1 to TRBJ1-2; the D gene is possibly TRBD1 (5 bases). The V and J ends lost 0 bases and 1 base respectively, with 16 bases between them. CDR1 is SGHRS, CDR2 YFSETQ, per germline. CDR3 size: 17 residues. The CDR3 region has the DNA TGCGCCAGCAGCTTGGGTCAGGGTCCTAACTATAACTATGGCTACACCTTC. Its translation: CASSLGQGPNYNYGYTF.

This CDR3 reads CASSWAGQETQYF. The CDR3 DNA is TGTGCCAGCAGCTGGGCGGGGCAAGAGACCCAGTACTTC. This chain connects TRBV7-2 to TRBJ2-5, with a possible D match to TRBD2 (6 bases). This CDR3 is built from 13 residues. The germline V and J ends were trimmed by 4 bases and 2 bases, with 8 bases remaining between them. Germline V gene lookup returns CDR1 SGHTA and CDR2 FQGNSA.